The entry that follows covers one T cell receptor (beta chain) sequence. The antigen remains unidentified. Replicate sorted-subset PCRs were loaded with around 220 ng DNA, 30,000 or so T cell genomes. Repertoires were generated with immunoSEQ multiplex PCR, while TCRdb's copy carries only in-frame clones and drops some. The sample holds about a million clones, 70% to 85% seen once. This CDR3 spans 14 amino acids. Germline V gene lookup returns CDR1 SGHTA and CDR2 FQGNSA. The germline V and J ends were trimmed by 5 bases and 4 bases, with 14 bases remaining between them. This specimen belongs to a study of shared clonotypes between healthy human individuals. Broader study findings: Clonotype sharing across donors was expected to vary with sequencing depth.

Sequenced material: memory CD4+ T cells from PBMCs. Subset described: CD45RA-negative fraction. This receptor was obtained from a young man in good health. Some clones in this sample may be carry-over from other donors' samples. The V and J genes are TRBV7-2 and TRBJ1-1, with D maybe TRBD1 (6 bases). CDR3 sequence: CASSVETGPTEAFF. The DNA for the CDR3 is TGTGCCAGCAGCGTAGAAACAGGGCCCACTGAAGCTTTCTTT.